The next 20 T cell receptor beta chains were all read from a single sample in a study of blood T cell repertoires in COVID-19. Sequencing used immunoSEQ multiplex PCR; TCRdb keeps in-frame clones, though not all of them. This table has roughly 330,000 clones, roughly 86% appearing once. The sample was peripheral blood. All receptors derive from a man younger than 40 with COVID-19, enrolled during active disease.

The chain employs TRBV2 and TRBJ1-5; D perhaps matches TRBD1 (6 bases). This CDR3 has 14 amino acids. Trimming shortened V by 6 bases and J by 4 bases, and 13 bases separated the two germline ends. The germline gives CDR1 SNHLY, CDR2 FYNNEI. For the CDR3, the DNA is TGTGCCAGCAGGTCAGGACAGCTAAATCAGCCCCAGCATTTT. Protein sequence: CASRSGQLNQPQHF.

The chain uses TRBV5-4 and TRBJ2-1; 8 bases line up with TRBD2. CDR3 length: 15 amino acids. With 3 bases clipped from V and 3 bases from J, the junction kept 5 bases outside the gene matches. Germline V gene sequence: CDR1 SGHNT, CDR2 YYREEE (reference sequence). Here the CDR3 reads CASSSTSGFYNEQFF. The CDR3 bases are TGTGCCAGCAGCTCTACTAGCGGTTTCTACAATGAGCAGTTCTTC.

The rearrangement uses TRBV9 and TRBJ2-1; TRBD1 matches 8 bases. After removal of 0 bases from V and 7 bases from J, the junction contained 6 bases not matched to a gene. The CDR3 sequence is 15 residues long. The V gene's germline CDR1 is SGDLS and CDR2 YYNGEE. The CDR3 DNA reads as TGTGCCAGCAGCGTAGAGCCGGGACAGGTAAATGAGCAGTTCTTC. Protein: CASSVEPGQVNEQFF. The full variable domain, its missing parts supplied by reference TRBV9 and TRBJ2-1, is DSGVTQTPKHLITATGQRVTLRCSPRSGDLSVYWYQQSLDQGLQFLIQYYNGEERAKGNILERFSAQQFPDLHSELNLSSLELGDSALYFCASSVEPGQVNEQFFGPGTRLTVL.

The V and J genes are TRBV12-3 or TRBV12-4 and TRBJ1-2; 9 positions match TRBD1. This CDR3 contains 13 residues. Unmatched junction bases numbered 6, after V lost 8 bases and J lost 5 bases. Written as DNA, the CDR3 is TGTGCCAGCGCCACCGGGACAGGGTATGGCTACACCTTC. Translated: CASATGTGYGYTF.

V is TRBV25-1 and J is TRBJ2-1; D might be TRBD1 (5 bases). Germline-derived CDR1 and CDR2 are MGHDK and SYGVNS. The CDR3 contains 13 residues. CDR3 sequence (DNA): TGTGTACCGTCAAGGGGCTACGGGTATGAGCAGTTCTTC. It specifies CVPSRGYGYEQFF.

The CDR3 here is CATRRTGAGELFF. Here the CDR3 DNA reads TGTGCCACCAGGCGGACGGGGGCCGGGGAGCTGTTTTTT. The rearrangement links TRBV28 to TRBJ2-2; perhaps TRBD2 as D (6 bases). Trimming took 10 bases from V and 6 from J, leaving 15 bases between them. The CDR3 spans 13 residues. Germline loops: CDR1 MDHEN, CDR2 SYDVKM.

The J gene is TRBJ2-1, the V gene TRBV11-2; 10 nucleotides line up with TRBD1. From germline, CDR1 is SGHAT and CDR2 FQNNGV. V trimming: 1 base; J trimming: 8 bases; junction bases outside the gene matches: 5. CDR3 length: 15 residues. CDR3 in DNA: TGTGCCAGCAGCTTAGGGACAGGGGGGGTCTATGAGCAGTTCTTC. Its protein product is CASSLGTGGVYEQFF.

The chain links TRBV6-5 to TRBJ1-3, with D uncertain. The CDR3 runs 14 residues. V was trimmed by 6 bases and J by 0 bases, leaving 9 bases between them. Germline V gene data show CDR1 as MNHEY and CDR2 as SVGAGI. The chain's CDR3 is CASRRRSSGNTIYF. The DNA for the CDR3 is TGTGCCAGCAGGCGGCGGAGCTCTGGAAACACCATATATTTT.

This chain connects TRBV3-1 (or the pseudogene TRBV3-2) to TRBJ2-1; TRBD1 aligns across 8 bases. V dropped 3 bases and J dropped 12; count of bases not matched to a gene: 16. The CDR3 loop spans 16 amino acids. From germline, CDR1 is LGHDT and CDR2 YNNKEL (reference sequence). CDR3 amino acids: CASSQGTTPTGGRQFF. The CDR3 nucleotides are TGTGCCAGCAGCCAGGGAACGACACCTACAGGGGGGAGGCAGTTCTTC.

The J gene is TRBJ1-2, the V gene TRBV19, with 11 bases lining up with TRBD1. CDR3 length equals 15 residues. With V trimmed by 3 bases and J by 3 bases, 3 bases remained unmatched. Germline CDR1 is LNHDA and CDR2 is SQIVND (reference sequence). DNA of the CDR3: TGTGCCAGTAGTATGTGGACAGGGGGCGACTATGGCTACACCTTC. Encoded protein: CASSMWTGGDYGYTF. The entire variable domain, with the rest obtained from reference TRBV19 and TRBJ1-2, is as follows: DGGITQSPKYLFRKEGQNVTLSCEQNLNHDAMYWYRQDPGQGLRLIYYSQIVNDFQKGDIAEGYSVSREKKESFPLTVTSAQKNPTAFYLCASSMWTGGDYGYTFGSGTRLTVV.

The rearrangement uses TRBV27 and TRBJ2-1, with 10 bases fitting TRBD2. V dropped 4 bases and J dropped 6; count of bases not matched to a gene: 6. There are 15 residues in the CDR3. Germline CDR1 MNHEY, CDR2 SMNVEV (reference sequence). CDR3 amino acids: CASSWQAGGLNEQFF. CDR3 coding DNA: TGTGCCAGCAGTTGGCAAGCGGGGGGGCTCAATGAGCAGTTCTTC.

The V call is TRBV18, the J call TRBJ1-4, with D tentatively TRBD1 (6 bases). Trimming pared 3 bases from V and 3 bases from J, leaving 11 bases between. CDR1 and CDR2 (germline): KGHSH, LQKENI. The CDR3 is 15 residues long. This CDR3 reads CASSPWAGANEKLFF. CDR3 coding DNA: TGTGCCAGCTCACCTTGGGCAGGGGCTAATGAAAAACTGTTTTTT.

This clone was seen only a few times. V gene TRBV24-1 combines with J gene TRBJ2-7; 9 positions agree with TRBD1. CDR1 KGHDR and CDR2 SFDVKD come from the germline V gene. Trimming cost V 5 bases and J 5 bases; bases outside gene matches: 6. The CDR3 totals 14 residues. The CDR3 DNA reads TGTGCCACCAGTGGGGGACAGGGAGTCCACGAGCAGTACTTC. It encodes CATSGGQGVHEQYF.

This clone has more than one count but fewer than ten. The rearrangement uses TRBV5-4 and TRBJ2-1; TRBD2 aligns across 12 bases. With V trimmed by 0 bases and J by 6 bases, 1 base remained unmatched. This CDR3 comprises 15 residues. The germline CDR1 and CDR2 sequences are SGHNT and YYREEE (reference sequence). The CDR3 DNA follows: TGTGCCAGCAGCTTGGGACTAGCGGGAGCCAATGAGCAGTTCTTC. Residues: CASSLGLAGANEQFF.

Only one count was recorded for this clone. This chain uses TRBV7-9 with TRBJ2-7, with a tentative D call TRBD1 (6 bases). Germline values: CDR1 SEHNR, CDR2 FQNEAQ (reference sequence). The CDR3 extends over 17 amino acids. V was shortened by 5 bases and J by 0 bases, with 20 bases between the two germline ends. As DNA, the CDR3 is TGTGCCAGCAGCCCCACTGTAGGAACAGGGAACTCCTACGAGCAGTACTTC. Translation gives CASSPTVGTGNSYEQYF.

This clone appeared a few times. The chain recombines TRBV27 with TRBJ1-5; D is possibly TRBD1 (5 bases). V was pared by 6 bases and J by 0 bases, with 12 bases between. The CDR3 runs 15 residues. Germline assignment: CDR1 MNHEY and CDR2 SMNVEV (reference sequence). The DNA for the CDR3 is TGTGCCAGCAGCGTCGGGACTCTTAGCAATCAGCCCCAGCATTTT. This sequence encodes CASSVGTLSNQPQHF.

The chain employs TRBV27 and TRBJ2-1, with 7 bases that match TRBD2. V was pared by 0 bases and J by 0 bases, with 2 bases of the junction left unmatched. CDR1 is MNHEY, CDR2 SMNVEV, per germline (reference sequence). The CDR3 has 16 amino acids. For the CDR3, the DNA is TGTGCCAGCAGTTTATCTAGCGGGCCCTCCTACAATGAGCAGTTCTTC. This translates into CASSLSSGPSYNEQFF.

The J gene is TRBJ1-2, the V gene TRBV19; D might be TRBD1 (6 bases). CDR3 length: 14 amino acids. CDR1 LNHDA and CDR2 SQIVND come from the germline V gene (reference sequence). V lost 2 bases and J 4 bases, leaving 11 bases between the germline ends. The CDR3 reads CASSIQAGAYGYTF. In nucleotides, the CDR3 is TGTGCCAGTAGTATACAGGCGGGGGCCTATGGCTACACCTTC.

The chain has TRBV27 and TRBJ2-2; 13 bases fit TRBD2. After removal of 1 base from V and 0 bases from J, the junction contained 5 bases not matched to a gene. This CDR3 comprises 19 residues. Looked up from germline, CDR1 is MNHEY and CDR2 is SMNVEV (reference sequence). The CDR3 nucleotides read TGTGCCAGCAGTTTATACGGGACTAGCGGGGCCACGAACACCGGGGAGCTGTTTTTT. It encodes CASSLYGTSGATNTGELFF.

This chain links TRBV2 with TRBJ2-7, with 10 bases lining up with TRBD2. CDR1 SNHLY and CDR2 FYNNEI come from the germline V gene. After removal of 7 bases from V and 5 bases from J, the junction contained 8 bases not matched to a gene. CDR3 length equals 14 residues. The CDR3 here is CASTRLAGEDEQYF. The CDR3, as DNA: TGTGCCAGCACCCGCCTAGCGGGAGAAGACGAGCAGTACTTC.